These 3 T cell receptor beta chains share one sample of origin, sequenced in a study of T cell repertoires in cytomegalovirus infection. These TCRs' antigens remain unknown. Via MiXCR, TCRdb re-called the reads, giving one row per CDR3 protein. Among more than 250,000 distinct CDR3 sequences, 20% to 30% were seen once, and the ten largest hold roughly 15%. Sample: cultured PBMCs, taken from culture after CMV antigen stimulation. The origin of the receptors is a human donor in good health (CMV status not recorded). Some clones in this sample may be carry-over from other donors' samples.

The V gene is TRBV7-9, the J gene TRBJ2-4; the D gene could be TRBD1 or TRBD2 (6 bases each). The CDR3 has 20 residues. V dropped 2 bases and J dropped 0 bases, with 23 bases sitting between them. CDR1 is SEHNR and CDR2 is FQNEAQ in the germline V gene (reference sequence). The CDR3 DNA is TGTGCCAGCAGCTTACTTTCAGGGCCCGGGGGCTTTGTAGCCAAAAACATTCAGTACTTC. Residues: CASSLLSGPGGFVAKNIQYF.

The CDR3, as DNA: TGTGCCAGCAGTATGGGACAAACGGGGCTGAACACTGAAGCTTTCTTT. Translated: CASSMGQTGLNTEAFF. The rearrangement joins TRBV6-1 to TRBJ1-1; possibly TRBD1 for D (6 bases). Looked up from germline, CDR1 is MNHNS and CDR2 is SASEGT. Trimming shortened V by 5 bases and J by 0 bases, and 16 bases separated the two germline ends. The CDR3 contains 16 residues.

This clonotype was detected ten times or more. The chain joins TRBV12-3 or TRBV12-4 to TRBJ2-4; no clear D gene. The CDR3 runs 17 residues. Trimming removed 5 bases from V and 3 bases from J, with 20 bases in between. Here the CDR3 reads CASSPLPGWSSKNIQYF. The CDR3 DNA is TGTGCCAGCAGTCCCTTACCCGGCTGGTCTAGCAAAAACATTCAGTACTTC.